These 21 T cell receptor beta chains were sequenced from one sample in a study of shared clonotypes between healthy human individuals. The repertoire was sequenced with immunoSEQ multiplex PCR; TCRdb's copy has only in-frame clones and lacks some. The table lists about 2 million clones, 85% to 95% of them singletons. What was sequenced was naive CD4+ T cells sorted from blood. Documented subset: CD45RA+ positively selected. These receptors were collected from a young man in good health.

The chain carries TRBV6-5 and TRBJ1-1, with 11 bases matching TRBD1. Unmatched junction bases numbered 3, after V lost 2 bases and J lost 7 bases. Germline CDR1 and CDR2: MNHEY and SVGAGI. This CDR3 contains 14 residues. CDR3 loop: CASSYAGTGGEAFF. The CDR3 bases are TGTGCCAGCAGTTACGCCGGGACAGGGGGTGAAGCTTTCTTT.

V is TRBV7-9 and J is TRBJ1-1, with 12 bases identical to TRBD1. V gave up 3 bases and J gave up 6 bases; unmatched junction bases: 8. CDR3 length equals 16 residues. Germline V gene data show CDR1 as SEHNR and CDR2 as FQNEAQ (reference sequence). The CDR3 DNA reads TGTGCCAGCAGCTTGGGAACGGGACAGGGGGCCTCTGAAGCTTTCTTT. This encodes CASSLGTGQGASEAFF.

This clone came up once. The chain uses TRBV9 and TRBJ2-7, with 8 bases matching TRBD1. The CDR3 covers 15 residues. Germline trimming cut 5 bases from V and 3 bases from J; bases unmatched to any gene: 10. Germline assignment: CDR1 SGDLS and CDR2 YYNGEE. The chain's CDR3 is CASSGGQARYYEQYF. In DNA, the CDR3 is TGTGCCAGCAGTGGGGGACAGGCAAGGTACTACGAGCAGTACTTC.

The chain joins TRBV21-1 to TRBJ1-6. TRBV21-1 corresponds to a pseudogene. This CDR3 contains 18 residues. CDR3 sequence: CASSKASRGASYNSPLHF. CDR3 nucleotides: TGTGCCAGCAGCAAAGCTTCGAGGGGCGCCTCCTATAATTCACCCCTCCACTTT.

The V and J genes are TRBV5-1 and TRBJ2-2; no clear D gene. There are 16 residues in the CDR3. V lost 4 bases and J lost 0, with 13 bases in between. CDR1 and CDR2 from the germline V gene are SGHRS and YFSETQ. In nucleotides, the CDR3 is TGCGCCAGCAGCCAGGACGGACCCGCGAACACCGGGGAGCTGTTTTTT. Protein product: CASSQDGPANTGELFF. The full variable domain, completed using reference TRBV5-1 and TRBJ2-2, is KAGVTQTPRYLIKTRGQQVTLSCSPISGHRSVSWYQQTPGQGLQFLFEYFSETQRNKGNFPGRFSGRQFSNSRSEMNVSTLELGDSALYLCASSQDGPANTGELFFGEGSRLTVL.

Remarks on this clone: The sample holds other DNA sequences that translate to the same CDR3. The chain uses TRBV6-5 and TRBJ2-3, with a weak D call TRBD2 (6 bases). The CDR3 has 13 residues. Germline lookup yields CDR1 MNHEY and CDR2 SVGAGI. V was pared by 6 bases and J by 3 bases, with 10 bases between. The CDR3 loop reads CASSRRGTDTQYF. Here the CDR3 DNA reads TGTGCCAGCAGCCGCCGGGGGACAGATACGCAGTATTTT.

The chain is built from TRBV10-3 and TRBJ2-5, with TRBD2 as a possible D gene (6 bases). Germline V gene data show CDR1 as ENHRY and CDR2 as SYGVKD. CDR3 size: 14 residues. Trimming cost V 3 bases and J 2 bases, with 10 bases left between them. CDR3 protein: CAISEGGAQETQYF. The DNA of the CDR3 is TGTGCCATCAGTGAAGGCGGGGCTCAAGAGACCCAGTACTTC.

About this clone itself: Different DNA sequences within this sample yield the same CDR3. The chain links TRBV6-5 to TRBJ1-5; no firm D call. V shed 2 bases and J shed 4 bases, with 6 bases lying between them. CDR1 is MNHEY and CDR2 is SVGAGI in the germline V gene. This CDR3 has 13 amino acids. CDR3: CASSYGPNQPQHF. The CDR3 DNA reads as TGTGCCAGCAGTTACGGCCCAAATCAGCCCCAGCATTTT.

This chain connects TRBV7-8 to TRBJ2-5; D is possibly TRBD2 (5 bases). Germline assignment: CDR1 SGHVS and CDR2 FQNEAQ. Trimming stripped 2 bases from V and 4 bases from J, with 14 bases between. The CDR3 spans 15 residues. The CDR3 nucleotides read TGTGCCAGCAGCTTAATGCGCCTAGCAGGAGAGACCCAGTACTTC. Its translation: CASSLMRLAGETQYF.

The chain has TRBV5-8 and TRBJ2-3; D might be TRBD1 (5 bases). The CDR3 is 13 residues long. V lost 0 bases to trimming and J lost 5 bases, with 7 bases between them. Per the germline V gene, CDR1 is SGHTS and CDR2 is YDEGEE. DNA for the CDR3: TGTGCCAGCAGCTTGGAGGGGCTAGATACGCAGTATTTT. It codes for CASSLEGLDTQYF. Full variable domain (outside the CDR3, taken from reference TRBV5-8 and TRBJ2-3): EAGVTQSPTHLIKTRGQQATLRCSPISGHTSVYWYQQALGLGLQFLLWYDEGEERNRGNFPPRFSGRQFPNYSSELNVNALELEDSALYLCASSLEGLDTQYFGPGTRLTVL.

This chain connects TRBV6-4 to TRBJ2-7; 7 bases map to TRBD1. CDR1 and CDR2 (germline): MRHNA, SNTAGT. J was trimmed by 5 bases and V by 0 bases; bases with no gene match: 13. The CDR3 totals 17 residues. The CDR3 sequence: CASSDSNWSPGGHEQYF. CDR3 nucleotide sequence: TGTGCCAGCAGTGACTCGAACTGGAGCCCAGGGGGTCACGAGCAGTACTTC.

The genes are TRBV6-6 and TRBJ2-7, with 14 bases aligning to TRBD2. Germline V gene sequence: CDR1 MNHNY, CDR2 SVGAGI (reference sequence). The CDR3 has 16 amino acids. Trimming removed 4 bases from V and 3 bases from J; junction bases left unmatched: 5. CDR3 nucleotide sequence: TGTGCCAGCAGTTCCGGGACTAGCGGGAGCTTCTACGAGCAGTACTTC. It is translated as CASSSGTSGSFYEQYF.

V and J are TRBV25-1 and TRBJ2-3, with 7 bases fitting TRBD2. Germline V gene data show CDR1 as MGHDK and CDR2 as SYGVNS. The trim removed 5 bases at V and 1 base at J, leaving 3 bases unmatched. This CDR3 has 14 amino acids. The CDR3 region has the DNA TGTGCCAGCAGTATCGCGGGAGGCACAGATACGCAGTATTTT. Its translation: CASSIAGGTDTQYF.

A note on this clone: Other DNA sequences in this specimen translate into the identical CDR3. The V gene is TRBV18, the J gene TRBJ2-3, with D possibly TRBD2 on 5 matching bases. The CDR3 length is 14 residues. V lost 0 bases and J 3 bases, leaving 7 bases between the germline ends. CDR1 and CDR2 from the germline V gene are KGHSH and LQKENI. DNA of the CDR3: TGTGCCAGCTCACCACCCAGCGGTACAGATACGCAGTATTTT. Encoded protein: CASSPPSGTDTQYF.

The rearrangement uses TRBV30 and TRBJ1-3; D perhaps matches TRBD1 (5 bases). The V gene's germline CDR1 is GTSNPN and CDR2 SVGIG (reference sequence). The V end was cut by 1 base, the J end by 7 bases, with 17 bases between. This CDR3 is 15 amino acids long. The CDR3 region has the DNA TGTGCCTGGAGTGGGGACCTCATCATAAGGAACACCATATATTTT. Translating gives CAWSGDLIIRNTIYF.

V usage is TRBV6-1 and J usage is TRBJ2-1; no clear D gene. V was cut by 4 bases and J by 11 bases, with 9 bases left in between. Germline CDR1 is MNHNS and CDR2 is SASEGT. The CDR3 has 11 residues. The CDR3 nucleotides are TGTGCCAGCAGTGCCGTCCCCCAGCAGTTCTTC. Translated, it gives CASSAVPQQFF.

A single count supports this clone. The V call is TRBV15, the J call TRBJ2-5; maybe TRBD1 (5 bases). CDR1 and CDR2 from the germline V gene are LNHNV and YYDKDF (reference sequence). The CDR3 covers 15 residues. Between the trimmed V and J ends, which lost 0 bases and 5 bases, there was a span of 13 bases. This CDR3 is CATSRDPREGETQYF. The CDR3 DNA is TGTGCCACCAGCAGAGATCCCAGGGAAGGGGAGACCCAGTACTTC.

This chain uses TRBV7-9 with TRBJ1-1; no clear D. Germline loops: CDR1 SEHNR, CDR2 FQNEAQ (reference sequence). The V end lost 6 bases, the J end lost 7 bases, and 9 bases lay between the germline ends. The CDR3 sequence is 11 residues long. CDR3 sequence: CASSQVLEAFF. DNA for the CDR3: TGTGCCAGCAGTCAGGTACTTGAAGCTTTCTTT.

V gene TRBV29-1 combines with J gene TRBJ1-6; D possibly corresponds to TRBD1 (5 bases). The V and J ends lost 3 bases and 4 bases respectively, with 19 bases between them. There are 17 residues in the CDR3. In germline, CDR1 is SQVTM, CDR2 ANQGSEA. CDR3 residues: CSVENRLAVPYNSPLHF. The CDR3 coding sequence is TGCAGCGTTGAGAACAGGTTGGCAGTCCCTTATAATTCACCCCTCCACTTT.

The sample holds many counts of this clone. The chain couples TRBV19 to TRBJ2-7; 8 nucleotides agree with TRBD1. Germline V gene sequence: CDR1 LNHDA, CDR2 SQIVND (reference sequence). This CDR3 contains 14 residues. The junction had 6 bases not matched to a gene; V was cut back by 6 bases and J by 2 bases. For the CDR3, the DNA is TGTGCCAGTAGACAGGACAGGGCCACCTACGAGCAGTACTTC. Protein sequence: CASRQDRATYEQYF.

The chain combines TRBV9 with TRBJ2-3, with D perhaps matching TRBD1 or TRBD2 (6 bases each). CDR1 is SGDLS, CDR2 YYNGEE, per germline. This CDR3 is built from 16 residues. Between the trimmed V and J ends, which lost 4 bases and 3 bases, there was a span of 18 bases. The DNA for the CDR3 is TGTGCCAGCAGCCCCGGGGGCTGGAGGGGAACAGATACGCAGTATTTT. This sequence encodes CASSPGGWRGTDTQYF.